The source of this TCR beta chain is a study of blood T cell repertoires in COVID-19. Study background: The samples span acute and convalescent COVID-19 from the United States, Italy and Spain.

Individuals aged roughly 18 to 95 years were recruited from about two dozen US areas. Grouping used clinical history reported by participants in a survey and questionnaire. Germline CDR1 is LGHDT and CDR2 is YNNKEL (reference sequence). Trimming pared 4 bases from V and 0 bases from J, leaving 12 bases between. The CDR3 has 16 residues. Authors' data handling: Reference gene primer amplification yielded estimated nucleated cell counts. Method: immunoSEQ multiplex PCR; TCRdb's copy keeps in-frame clones and lacks some. The V and J calls and clone size come from that table; D and trimming were worked out from the DNA. The sample has about 210,000 clones; around 81% are singletons.

The specimen was PBMCs or T cells enriched from blood (not recorded which). The V and J genes are TRBV3-1 (or the pseudogene TRBV3-2) and TRBJ1-4; D unclear. This TCR derives from a woman between 50 and 59 years old with acute COVID-19. This CDR3 reads CASSLLLGATNEKLFF. DNA for the CDR3: TGTGCCAGCAGCCTGCTTTTGGGCGCAACTAATGAAAAACTGTTTTTT.